These 27 T cell receptor beta chains share one sample of origin, sequenced in a study of cytomegalovirus exposure and HLA in healthy donors. PCR employed 60 Vbeta and 13 Jbeta primers. Generated by immunoSEQ multiplex PCR, the TCRdb table keeps only in-frame clones and is missing some. The top ten hold roughly 1.7% of the sample, which has more than 110,000 clones, approximately 70% seen once. The sequenced material came from PBMCs. These receptors all stem from a woman aged 25-40 years in good health and CMV-seronegative.

The chain links TRBV9 to TRBJ2-3; the D gene is possibly TRBD2 (6 bases). Germline V lookup: CDR1 SGDLS, CDR2 YYNGEE. The V end lost 0 bases, the J end lost 10 bases, and 12 bases lay between the germline ends. The CDR3 is made up of 13 amino acids. The CDR3: CASSVEETSSQYF. The DNA for the CDR3 is TGTGCCAGCAGCGTAGAGGAGACTAGTTCGCAGTATTTT.

This chain links TRBV7-9 with TRBJ1-1; TRBD1 might be the D (5 bases). Trimming left V 1 base short and J 10 bases short, with 10 bases between. The germline V gene has CDR1 SEHNR and CDR2 FQNEAQ (reference sequence). The CDR3 runs to 12 residues. The CDR3 DNA reads TGTGCCAGCAGCTTAGAAGCGGGGGGAGCTTTCTTT. It is translated as CASSLEAGGAFF.

The genes are TRBV19 and TRBJ2-3; 9 bases are shared with TRBD1. The CDR3 has 16 residues. Germline lookup yields CDR1 LNHDA and CDR2 SQIVND (reference sequence). After removal of 5 bases from V and 1 base from J, the junction contained 7 bases not matched to a gene. The chain's CDR3 is CASSVTGGGGTDTQYF. The CDR3 region has the DNA TGTGCCAGTAGTGTTACAGGGGGCGGGGGCACAGATACGCAGTATTTT. Supplemented by reference TRBV19 and TRBJ2-3, the full variable domain reads DGGITQSPKYLFRKEGQNVTLSCEQNLNHDAMYWYRQDPGQGLRLIYYSQIVNDFQKGDIAEGYSVSREKKESFPLTVTSAQKNPTAFYLCASSVTGGGGTDTQYFGPGTRLTVL.

The chain is built from TRBV6-1 and TRBJ2-1; TRBD2 matches 9 bases. V trimming: 6 bases; J trimming: 4 bases; junction bases outside the gene matches: 4. Germline CDR1 reads MNHNS; CDR2 reads SASEGT. This CDR3 spans 14 amino acids. CDR3 coding DNA: TGTGCCAGCAGACGACTAGCGGCTTACAATGAGCAGTTCTTC. Translation: CASRRLAAYNEQFF.

This clone appeared a few times. The CDR3, as DNA: TGTGCCAGCACGGCGGGGGCGAACACTGAAGCTTTCTTT. Its translation: CASTAGANTEAFF. J is TRBJ1-1 and V is TRBV2; TRBD1 is a possible D gene (6 bases). Germline CDR1 reads SNHLY; CDR2 reads FYNNEI. V lost 7 bases and J lost 1, with 10 bases in between. The CDR3 is made up of 13 amino acids.

This chain links TRBV28 with TRBJ1-6; D is unclear. V gave up 5 bases and J gave up 2 bases, with 7 bases separating them. The germline gives CDR1 MDHEN, CDR2 SYDVKM. The CDR3 sequence is 14 residues long. The CDR3 DNA reads as TGTGCCAGCAGTATATCAACCTATAATTCACCCCTCCACTTT. As protein: CASSISTYNSPLHF.

Comments on this clone: The germline gene is not matched at one end of the junction; a read error may be the cause. The chain has TRBV11-1 and TRBJ2-1, with D unresolved. The germline gives CDR1 SGHAT, CDR2 FQDESV (reference sequence). The CDR3 extends over 14 amino acids. CDR3 protein: CASSSEVQSNGQFF. CDR3 nucleotides: TGTGCCAGCAGCTCCGAAGTTCAGTCCAATGGGCAGTTCTTC.

This chain connects TRBV11-3 to TRBJ2-3, with TRBD2 matching over 13 bases. This CDR3 spans 16 amino acids. V lost 5 bases and J lost 1; bases outside the gene matches: 3. The germline gives CDR1 SGHNT, CDR2 YENEEA. CDR3 residues: CASSPGLAGGTDTQYF. The CDR3 region has the DNA TGTGCCAGCAGCCCAGGACTAGCGGGAGGCACAGATACGCAGTATTTT.

Remarks on this clone: Other nucleotide sequences from this sample produce the same CDR3. The rearrangement links TRBV9 to TRBJ1-3; D remains ambiguous. The CDR3 has 15 amino acids. The V gene's germline CDR1 is SGDLS and CDR2 YYNGEE. Between the trimmed V and J ends, which lost 4 bases and 0 bases, there was a span of 11 bases. CDR3 protein: CASSPRLSSGNTIYF. CDR3 DNA sequence: TGTGCCAGCAGCCCCCGACTGTCCTCTGGAAACACCATATATTTT.

This clone was detected a few times. The chain uses TRBV18 and TRBJ2-3; 8 bases match TRBD1. This CDR3 region has 13 residues. Germline assignment: CDR1 KGHSH and CDR2 LQKENI. The V and J ends lost 5 bases and 6 bases, in that order; junction bases with no gene match: 4. The CDR3 reads CASSSNRGDTQYF. The CDR3 nucleotides are TGTGCCAGCTCATCGAACAGGGGGGATACGCAGTATTTT.

The DNA of the CDR3 is TGTGCCAGCAGCGTAGGGGCTAGCGGGGGGGTTAAGACCCAGTACTTC. Protein: CASSVGASGGVKTQYF. The chain carries TRBV9 and TRBJ2-5, with 12 bases that match TRBD2. Germline CDR1 is SGDLS and CDR2 is YYNGEE. CDR3 length: 16 amino acids. Trimming at V came to 0 bases and at J to 6 bases, leaving 6 bases not matched to a gene. The full variable domain, with the rest looked up from reference TRBV9 and TRBJ2-5, is DSGVTQTPKHLITATGQRVTLRCSPRSGDLSVYWYQQSLDQGLQFLIQYYNGEERAKGNILERFSAQQFPDLHSELNLSSLELGDSALYFCASSVGASGGVKTQYFGPGTRLLVL.

The table lists this clone with a few counts. The gene calls are TRBV5-4 and TRBJ2-7, with a tentative D call TRBD2 (5 bases). Germline V CDR1 and CDR2: SGHNT, YYREEE (reference sequence). The length of the CDR3 is 15 residues. V lost 4 bases, J lost 4 bases, and 18 bases lay in between. CDR3 loop: CASSPGPGESYEQYV. CDR3 bases: TGTGCCAGCAGCCCGGGTCCCGGGGAATCATACGAGCAGTACGTC.

The rearrangement uses TRBV5-6 and TRBJ2-3; D not certain. This CDR3 comprises 13 residues. Germline lookup yields CDR1 SGHDT and CDR2 YYEEEE. V lost 3 bases and J lost 7, with 12 bases in between. This CDR3 reads CASSSELEYTQYF. Here the CDR3 DNA reads TGTGCCAGCAGCTCAGAGCTGGAGTATACGCAGTATTTT.

The gene calls are TRBV28 and TRBJ1-1; D gene unclear. The CDR3 is 16 residues long. V was pared by 6 bases and J by 4 bases, with 21 bases between. Germline-derived CDR1 and CDR2 are MDHEN and SYDVKM. Here the CDR3 reads CASRPLGEPGSTEAFF. The CDR3 DNA is TGTGCCAGCAGGCCTCTTGGTGAGCCGGGGAGCACTGAAGCTTTCTTT.

The chain recombines TRBV19 with TRBJ1-5; no clear D. The V gene's germline CDR1 is LNHDA and CDR2 SQIVND (reference sequence). This CDR3 is built from 18 residues. V lost 4 bases and J 5 bases, leaving 24 bases between the germline ends. The CDR3: CASSNYLVRSSRDQPQHF. CDR3 nucleotides: TGTGCCAGTAGTAACTATTTGGTGCGATCGTCTCGTGATCAGCCCCAGCATTTT.

The chain joins TRBV7-2 to TRBJ2-5; 8 bases fit TRBD1. The junction had 3 bases not matched to a gene; V was cut back by 7 bases and J by 2 bases. CDR3 length: 13 residues. The germline CDR1 and CDR2 sequences are SGHTA and FQGNSA. In nucleotides, the CDR3 is TGTGCCAGCACCCGGGACAGGCAAGAGACCCAGTACTTC. Protein product: CASTRDRQETQYF. Drawing the rest from reference TRBV7-2 and TRBJ2-5, the complete variable domain is GAGVSQSPSNKVTEKGKDVELRCDPISGHTALYWYRQSLGQGLEFLIYFQGNSAPDKSGLPSDRFSAERTGGSVSTLTIQRTQQEDSAVYLCASTRDRQETQYFGPGTRLLVL.

This rearrangement joins TRBV19 to TRBJ1-2, with D possibly being TRBD1 (5 bases). With 5 bases removed from V and 7 bases from J, the gap between germline ends came to 26 bases. The CDR3 has 17 residues. CDR1 and CDR2 (germline): LNHDA, SQIVND (reference sequence). The DNA for the CDR3 is TGTGCCAGTAGTTTCAATACCCCCTCACAGGTCGCAGGTGGCTACACCTTC. This sequence encodes CASSFNTPSQVAGGYTF.

The J gene is TRBJ1-6, the V gene TRBV30; TRBD1 is a possible D gene (6 bases). The V gene lost 4 bases and the J gene lost 10 bases, with 14 bases spanning the gap. Germline V gives CDR1 GTSNPN, CDR2 SVGIG (reference sequence). The CDR3 contains 13 residues. CDR3 in amino acids: CAWNQGYRSPLHF. CDR3 sequence (DNA): TGTGCCTGGAACCAGGGGTATAGGTCACCCCTCCACTTT.

This rearrangement joins TRBV28 to TRBJ1-1, with TRBD1 as a possible D gene (5 bases). This CDR3 has 13 amino acids. The V gene's germline CDR1 is MDHEN and CDR2 SYDVKM. V lost 4 bases, J lost 7 bases, and 13 bases lay in between. CDR3 coding DNA: TGTGCCAGCAGTTCCCGGACACCGTTTGAAGCTTTCTTT. It codes for CASSSRTPFEAFF.

The chain is built from TRBV21-1 and TRBJ2-2; TRBD2, the table's D call, was not compared with the DNA. TRBV21-1 is a pseudogene segment. This CDR3 is 18 amino acids long. CDR3 in DNA: TGTGCCAGCAGCAAGTCCGTTGGGAGGGGGGGCAACACCGGGGAGCTGTTTTTT. This codes for CASSKSVGRGGNTGELFF.

This clone was detected a few times. The chain joins TRBV7-8 to TRBJ1-1; D not resolved. Looked up from germline, CDR1 is SGHVS and CDR2 is FQNEAQ. The germline V and J ends were trimmed by 5 bases and 6 bases, with 10 bases remaining between them. The CDR3 has 12 residues. Written as DNA, the CDR3 is TGTGCCAGCAGCGCCCAAGGAGCTGAAGCTTTCTTT. This gives the protein CASSAQGAEAFF.

The chain has TRBV7-2 and TRBJ1-1, with a possible D match to TRBD1 (6 bases). Germline lookup yields CDR1 SGHTA and CDR2 FQGNSA. The CDR3 totals 16 residues. V was clipped by 4 bases and J by 3 bases, with 18 bases between them. In nucleotides, the CDR3 is TGTGCCAGCAGCTCCGATAAAGGGGGAAGGGACACTGAAGCTTTCTTT. The encoded protein is CASSSDKGGRDTEAFF.

Comment on this clone: Its ends do not fully match the called genes, so a read error is possible. The chain links TRBV7-7 to TRBJ2-2; 8 nucleotides align to TRBD2. The germline gives CDR1 SSHAT, CDR2 FNYEAQ (reference sequence). This CDR3 spans 16 amino acids. DNA of the CDR3: TGTGCTAGCAGCCCTTCGGCGGGGGCGGGAGGCGGGGAGCTGTTTTTT. It yields the protein CASSPSAGAGGGELFF.

The count of this clone is one. The CDR3 here is CASSPGSSVAGANTGELFF. The CDR3 DNA sequence: TGCGCCAGCAGCCCTGGTTCCAGCGTAGCGGGAGCTAACACCGGGGAGCTGTTTTTT. The chain couples TRBV5-1 to TRBJ2-2, with TRBD2 matching 9 bases. Germline V CDR1 and CDR2: SGHRS, YFSETQ. The CDR3 has 19 residues. Unmatched junction bases numbered 15, after V lost 4 bases and J lost 2 bases. Complete variable domain (other parts from reference TRBV5-1 and TRBJ2-2): KAGVTQTPRYLIKTRGQQVTLSCSPISGHRSVSWYQQTPGQGLQFLFEYFSETQRNKGNFPGRFSGRQFSNSRSEMNVSTLELGDSALYLCASSPGSSVAGANTGELFFGEGSRLTVL.

J is TRBJ2-3 and V is TRBV7-3, with 8 positions matching TRBD1. Germline V gives CDR1 SGHTA, CDR2 FQGTGA. The length of the CDR3 is 15 residues. Losses at the gene ends were 5 bases for V and 4 bases for J; bases not matched to a gene: 8. The CDR3 sequence: CASSLQGARADTQYF. The CDR3 DNA reads as TGTGCCAGCAGCCTCCAGGGGGCTCGGGCAGATACGCAGTATTTT.

The chain employs TRBV5-1 and TRBJ2-2; tentative D call: TRBD1 (6 bases). V lost 0 bases, J lost 3 bases, and 9 bases lay in between. The CDR3 length is 15 residues. Germline loops: CDR1 SGHRS, CDR2 YFSETQ. CDR3 in DNA: TGCGCCAGCAGCTTGGTTCCAGGGGACACCGGGGAGCTGTTTTTT. Amino acids: CASSLVPGDTGELFF.

This clone came up a few times. The chain has TRBV9 and TRBJ1-1, with TRBD1 as a possible D gene (6 bases). Trimming took off 0 bases at V and 5 bases at J, with 17 bases between the two ends. CDR3 length: 16 amino acids. The germline gives CDR1 SGDLS, CDR2 YYNGEE. The CDR3 region has the DNA TGTGCCAGCAGCGTAGGGTGGCCCAGGGGAGAAACTGAAGCTTTCTTT. It specifies CASSVGWPRGETEAFF.